The clone carrying this T cell receptor (beta chain) was recorded a few times. Its antigen remains unidentified. At one end, the junction sequence differs from germline, possibly due to a read error. The data belong to a study of graft-versus-host responses after intestinal transplantation. About the research overall: Recipients received multivisceral, liver-intestinal, or isolated intestinal transplants. Induction with anti-thymocyte globulin, then tacrolimus and steroids for about 3 years, was given to all recipients. Findings and limits, study-wide: Maximum circulating GvH clone levels tracked with early post-transplant HvG decreases. GvH clones occurred in recipient marrow; some first appeared in ileum or blood.

Repertoires were generated with immunoSEQ multiplex PCR, while TCRdb's copy carries only in-frame clones and drops some. In the table there are around 12,000 clones, 93% of which are singletons. The specimen was PBMCs, collected about 37 months after intestinal transplantation. This clonotype was sampled from a human patient who received an intestinal transplant, so some T cells may come from the graft donor.

Here the CDR3 reads CASSEWGKNSEAFF. CDR3 sequence (DNA): TGCGCCAGCAGTGAGTGGGGTAAGAACAGTGAAGCTTTCTTT. The chain recombines TRBV10-2 with TRBJ1-1, with D uncertain. This CDR3 contains 14 residues. Germline-derived CDR1 and CDR2 are WSHSY and SAAADI.